This TCR beta chain is drawn from a study of blood T cell repertoires in COVID-19. In the study overall: The United States, Italy and Spain supplied acute and convalescent COVID-19 samples. Sample material is recorded as cDNA or gDNA derived from T cells, B-cell-depleted T cells, or PBMCs.

Assay used: immunoSEQ multiplex PCR; TCRdb lists only in-frame clones, some missing. The sample lists more than 200,000 clones, about 87% occurring once. The CDR3 has 17 amino acids. Sample: peripheral blood. This clonotype was sampled from a man between 65 and 85 years old with acute or convalescent COVID-19. The chain couples TRBV21-1 to TRBJ2-4; the table's D gene call, TRBD1, was not cross checked with the DNA. TRBV21-1 counts as a pseudogene. The DNA for the CDR3 is TGTGCCAGCAGCCCCCGGGGACAGGGGTGGGCCAAAAACATTCAGTACTTC. It translates to CASSPRGQGWAKNIQYF.